Listed below are T cell receptor beta chains from one sample, sequenced in a study of blood T cells in healthy people across ages. TCRdb used MiXCR to reprocess the 5' RACE reads, holding one entry per CDR3 protein. The sample holds roughly 1,100,000 distinct CDR3 sequences; 20% to 25% are singletons and the top ten take about 0.8%. These data were also reused for a study on T cells of mothers and their children.

Sequencing input: blood. These receptors were obtained from a girl aged 2-9 years in good health. The CDR3 runs from the conserved cysteine through the conserved F or W. A D gene is named only where the DNA matches it firmly. Clone size, where shown, is once, few, many, or a class for clones that have expanded.

D | J | V | size | CDR3 | DNA
- | TRBJ2-5 | TRBV24-1 | few | CATSDLRGIRPETQYF | TGTGCCACCAGTGATTTGCGGGGTATCCGGCCGGAGACCCAGTACTTC
TRBD1 | TRBJ1-4 | TRBV20-1 | - | CSAARTGDEKLFF | TGCAGTGCTGCTAGGACAGGGGACGAAAAACTGTTTTTT
- | TRBJ2-1 | TRBV28 | - | CASTSSAGVDEQFF | TGTGCCAGCACCTCCTCGGCAGGGGTCGATGAGCAGTTCTTC
TRBD1 | TRBJ1-2 | TRBV7-9 | few | CASRFGTDGYTF | TGTGCCAGCAGGTTCGGGACAGACGGCTACACCTTC
- | TRBJ2-7 | TRBV2 | few | CASSEGPVGYEQYF | TGTGCCAGCAGTGAAGGCCCGGTAGGCTACGAGCAGTACTTC
- | TRBJ2-7 | TRBV20-1 | - | CSASPTQPPYEQYF | TGCAGTGCTAGCCCGACCCAACCTCCCTACGAGCAGTACTTC
TRBD2 | TRBJ2-7 | TRBV7-8 | - | CASSVGAGGTYEQYF | TGTGCCAGCAGCGTTGGAGCGGGGGGGACCTACGAGCAGTACTTC
- | TRBJ2-7 | TRBV27 | few | CASTPTGSYEQYF | TGTGCCAGCACCCCGACAGGCTCCTACGAGCAGTACTTC
TRBD1 | TRBJ2-5 | TRBV7-9 | - | CANPTGTAEETQYF | TGTGCCAATCCCACCGGGACAGCCGAAGAGACCCAGTACTTC
- | TRBJ2-4 | TRBV7-8 | - | CASSLGSRAKNIQYF | TGTGCCAGCAGCTTGGGGTCAAGAGCCAAAAACATTCAGTACTTC
- | TRBJ2-7 | TRBV20-1 | - | CSARDCEGGPHEQYF | TGCAGTGCTAGAGATTGCGAGGGGGGCCCCCACGAGCAGTACTTC
TRBD2 | TRBJ2-5 | TRBV9 | - | CASSEVGGFETQYF | TGTGCCAGCAGTGAGGTGGGGGGGTTTGAGACCCAGTACTTC
TRBD1 | TRBJ2-5 | TRBV20-1 | - | CSAEMNRGLLTQYF | TGCAGTGCTGAAATGAACAGGGGGTTATTGACCCAGTACTTC
- | TRBJ2-5 | TRBV4-1 | - | CASSQLLGKKETQYF | TGCGCCAGCAGCCAGCTACTAGGGAAAAAAGAGACCCAGTACTTC
TRBD2 | TRBJ2-2 | TRBV2 | - | CASRETSGRITGELFF | TGTGCCAGCAGAGAGACTAGCGGGCGAATCACCGGGGAGCTGTTTTTT
TRBD2 | TRBJ2-3 | TRBV7-8 | - | CASSLRGPAGVGDTQYF | TGTGCCAGCAGCTTAAGGGGCCCAGCGGGAGTGGGAGATACGCAGTATTTT
TRBD2 | TRBJ2-5 | TRBV15 | few | CATSRGLAVETQYF | TGTGCCACCAGCAGAGGACTAGCGGTAGAGACCCAGTACTTC
TRBD2 | TRBJ2-1 | TRBV20-1 | - | CSTNIGLAGDNEQFF | TGCAGCACTAACATCGGACTAGCGGGAGACAATGAGCAGTTCTTC
- | TRBJ2-5 | TRBV12-5 | - | CASGLPPGETQCF | TGTGCTAGTGGTTTACCCCCAGGAGAGACCCAGTGCTTC
TRBD2 | TRBJ2-3 | TRBV6-1 | few | CASSVFAGATDTQYF | TGTGCCAGCAGCGTTTTTGCGGGAGCGACAGATACGCAGTATTTT
- | TRBJ1-5 | TRBV5-1 | - | CASSLGGSGTQPQHF | TGCGCCAGCAGCTTGGGAGGATCTGGTACTCAGCCCCAGCATTTT
TRBD1 | TRBJ2-4 | TRBV9 | - | CASSAFTGGSKNIQYF | TGTGCCAGCAGCGCTTTCACAGGGGGCTCCAAAAACATTCAGTACTTC
TRBD2 | TRBJ2-7 | TRBV6-2/TRBV6-3 | - | CASSYYGGSYEQYF | TGTGCCAGCAGTTACTACGGCGGGAGCTACGAGCAGTACTTC
TRBD2 | TRBJ2-1 | TRBV28 | many | CASSLFGGSSYNEQFF | TGTGCCAGCAGTTTATTCGGCGGGAGCTCCTACAATGAGCAGTTCTTC
- | TRBJ2-6 | TRBV28 | few | CASRASGALAGANVLTF | TGTGCCAGCAGGGCGTCGGGGGCGCTAGCTGGGGCCAACGTCCTGACTTTC
- | TRBJ1-1 | TRBV6-1 | - | CASSQGTPEAFF | TGTGCCAGCTCACAGGGTACCCCTGAAGCTTTCTTT
- | TRBJ1-1 | TRBV28 | few | CASSPSGTVLEAFF | TGTGCCAGCAGTCCCTCCGGGACGGTACTAGAAGCTTTCTTT
- | TRBJ1-4 | TRBV25-1 | few | CASSSPRGVGEKLFF | TGTGCCAGCAGTTCCCCCAGGGGAGTGGGAGAAAAACTGTTTTTT
- | TRBJ2-7 | TRBV12-3/TRBV12-4 | few | CASSPWGTGAYEQYF | TGTGCCAGCAGCCCCTGGGGTACTGGCGCCTACGAGCAGTACTTC
- | TRBJ1-6 | TRBV3-1 | few | CASTREYNSPLHF | TGTGCCAGCACCCGGGAGTACAATTCACCCCTCCACTTT
TRBD2 | TRBJ2-1 | TRBV4-1 | few | CASGSGNGNEQFF | TGCGCCAGCGGGAGCGGGAACGGCAATGAGCAGTTCTTC
- | TRBJ2-5 | TRBV4-2 | - | CASSPWAGTLLETQYF | TGTGCCAGCAGCCCTTGGGCGGGAACCCTTTTAGAGACCCAGTACTTC
TRBD2 | TRBJ2-5 | TRBV7-3 | - | CASSLIGTSALGETQYF | TGTGCCAGCAGCTTAATCGGGACTAGCGCGTTAGGAGAGACCCAGTACTTC
- | TRBJ2-7 | TRBV7-6 | few | CASSLASWNEQYF | TGTGCCAGCAGCTTAGCGAGCTGGAACGAGCAGTACTTC
- | TRBJ1-4 | TRBV28 | - | CASSRTVGGTNEKLFF | TGTGCCAGCAGCCGGACCGTCGGGGGCACTAATGAAAAACTGTTTTTT
TRBD1 | TRBJ2-7 | TRBV27 | - | CASSHTGTGIHEQYF | TGTGCCAGCAGCCATACCGGGACAGGGATCCACGAGCAGTACTTC
- | TRBJ2-5 | TRBV15 | - | CATSREGVHRDVIIAETQYF | TGTGCCACCAGCAGAGAAGGGGTGCACAGGGATGTTATTATAGCGGAGACCCAGTACTTC
TRBD2 | TRBJ2-1 | TRBV2 | few | CASGVAGELGNEQFF | TGTGCCAGCGGGGTAGCGGGAGAGTTAGGGAATGAGCAGTTCTTC
- | TRBJ1-1 | TRBV10-3 | - | CAIRGQKGDTEAFF | TGTGCCATCAGGGGGCAAAAGGGGGACACTGAAGCTTTCTTT
- | TRBJ1-2 | TRBV3-1 | - | CASSPRRNQGRQGYTF | TGTGCCAGCAGCCCGAGAAGGAACCAGGGGCGCCAGGGCTACACCTTC
TRBD2 | TRBJ2-7 | TRBV9 | - | CASSVVKWSGTSSYEQYF | TGTGCCAGCAGCGTAGTGAAATGGAGCGGGACGAGCTCCTACGAGCAGTACTTC
- | TRBJ2-7 | TRBV5-1 | - | CASSLIGVIAYEQYF | TGCGCCAGCAGCCTGATCGGGGTAATCGCCTACGAGCAGTACTTC
TRBD2 | TRBJ2-3 | TRBV27 | few | CASWRLASDTQYF | TGTGCCAGCTGGAGACTAGCGTCAGATACGCAGTATTTT
- | TRBJ1-2 | TRBV4-1 | few | CASSQGPFNYGYTF | TGCGCCAGCAGCCAAGGGCCGTTTAACTATGGCTACACCTTC
TRBD1 | TRBJ2-3 | TRBV7-9 | many | CASSLYGTGTGDNTQYF | TGTGCCAGCAGCTTATATGGCACTGGGACAGGGGATAATACGCAGTATTTT
- | TRBJ1-2 | TRBV6-5 | few | CASSRLGTVRGYTF | TGTGCCAGCAGTCGATTAGGGACGGTTAGAGGCTACACCTTC
- | TRBJ2-2 | TRBV4-1 | - | CASSRAEGSDTGELFF | TGCGCCAGCAGCCGAGCAGAGGGGTCGGACACCGGGGAGCTGTTTTTT